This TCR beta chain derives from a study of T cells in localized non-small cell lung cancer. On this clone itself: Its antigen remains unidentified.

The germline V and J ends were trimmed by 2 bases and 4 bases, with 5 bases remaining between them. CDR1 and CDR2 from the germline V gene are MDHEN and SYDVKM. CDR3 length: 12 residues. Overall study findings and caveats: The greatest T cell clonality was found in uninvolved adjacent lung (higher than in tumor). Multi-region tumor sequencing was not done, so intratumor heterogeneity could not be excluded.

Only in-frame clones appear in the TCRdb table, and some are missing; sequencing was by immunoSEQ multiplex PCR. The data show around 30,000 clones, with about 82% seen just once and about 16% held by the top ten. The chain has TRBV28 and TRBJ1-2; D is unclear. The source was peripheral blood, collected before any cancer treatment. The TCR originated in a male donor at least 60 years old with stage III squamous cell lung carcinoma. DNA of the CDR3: TGTGCCAGCAGTTTAGTTACCTATGGCTACACCTTC. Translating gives CASSLVTYGYTF.